The rows below give T cell receptor beta chains drawn from one sample of a study of identical twins. TCRdb reprocessed the 5' RACE reads with MiXCR, giving one entry per CDR3 protein. The sample has approximately 630,000 distinct CDR3 sequences; 7.1% are singletons. This same sample was also part of a study on yellow fever vaccine responses in identical twins.

Specimen: PBMCs. These receptors were taken from a young woman in good health. Each CDR3 is given without its conserved first and last residue. Size is omitted from some rows. Given values are once, few, many or a class for expanded clones.

J: TRBJ1-5
V: TRBV6-1
size: many
CDR3: ASSGGGNSVPQH

J: TRBJ2-5
V: TRBV11-2
size: many
CDR3: ASSLISPTKTHSGETQY

J: TRBJ2-3
V: TRBV6-5
size: few
CDR3: ASSYDSTDTQY

J: TRBJ2-2
V: TRBV2
size: many
CDR3: ASSEAPQPGELF

J: TRBJ2-5
V: TRBV10-3
size: NA
CDR3: AISEPDQETQY

J: TRBJ1-2
V: TRBV6-2/TRBV6-3
size: many
CDR3: ASSSTVYGYT

J: TRBJ2-3
V: TRBV2
size: many
CDR3: ASRARDSPTDTQY

J: TRBJ2-1
V: TRBV7-2
size: once
CDR3: ASSLSRVVNTEAF

J: TRBJ2-2
V: TRBV6-5
size: NA
CDR3: ASSYSTMNTGELF

J: TRBJ1-2
V: TRBV10-3
size: many
CDR3: AINAGTANYGYT

J: TRBJ2-7
V: TRBV7-6
size: many
CDR3: ASSRTESYEQY

J: TRBJ2-2
V: TRBV7-2
size: many
CDR3: ASRDWGQPNTGELF

J: TRBJ1-1
V: TRBV25-1
size: many
CDR3: ASRTGEEAF

J: TRBJ2-1
V: TRBV12-3/TRBV12-4
size: many
CDR3: ASSPGTSGGGHEQF

J: TRBJ2-3
V: TRBV5-8
size: few
CDR3: ASSSSAGVTMTQY

J: TRBJ1-3
V: TRBV28
size: many
CDR3: ASSPPATGHSGNTIY

J: TRBJ2-1
V: TRBV15
size: few
CDR3: ATSKLAGGLNEQF

J: TRBJ1-1
V: TRBV28
size: many
CDR3: ASCDGGPRLNTEAF

J: TRBJ2-5
V: TRBV29-1
size: few
CDR3: SVGQAGYGETQY

J: TRBJ1-6
V: TRBV10-3
size: NA
CDR3: AISDGKGSTLH

J: TRBJ2-3
V: TRBV7-8
size: many
CDR3: ASSLRTSGGDTQY

J: TRBJ2-2
V: TRBV12-3/TRBV12-4
size: many
CDR3: ASRVGTGGYGELF

J: TRBJ2-7
V: TRBV14
size: many
CDR3: ASSRGFYEQY

J: TRBJ1-6
V: TRBV10-3
size: many
CDR3: AISESIRVMSSYNSPLH

J: TRBJ1-4
V: TRBV11-2
size: many
CDR3: ASSSSDGDRLF

J: TRBJ2-2
V: TRBV6-5
size: many
CDR3: ASSLKNANTGELF

J: TRBJ1-4
V: TRBV12-3/TRBV12-4
size: NA
CDR3: ASGPAGADNEKLF

J: TRBJ1-1
V: TRBV5-1
size: few
CDR3: ASSTSPGQVNTEAF

J: TRBJ2-1
V: TRBV6-2/TRBV6-3
size: many
CDR3: ATGQAYNEQF

J: TRBJ2-3
V: TRBV20-1
size: NA
CDR3: SANSPRDSPSTDTQY

J: TRBJ2-4
V: TRBV5-6
size: many
CDR3: ASSLGLGLGDIQY

J: TRBJ2-3
V: TRBV29-1
size: many
CDR3: SVEDDTGEDTQY

J: TRBJ2-2
V: TRBV11-2
size: many
CDR3: ASSPGLAGRTGELF

J: TRBJ2-1
V: TRBV15
size: many
CDR3: ATSRPSGAQTQV

J: TRBJ2-1
V: TRBV6-1
size: NA
CDR3: ASSPGLALPGEQF

J: TRBJ2-1
V: TRBV12-3/TRBV12-4
size: NA
CDR3: ASNLGAARSYNEQF

J: TRBJ2-3
V: TRBV27
size: few
CDR3: ASAFGGGIADTQY

J: TRBJ2-5
V: TRBV12-3/TRBV12-4
size: NA
CDR3: ASSPGQGARETQY